Listed here are 2 T cell receptor beta chains from one sample, sequenced in a study of cytomegalovirus exposure and HLA in healthy donors. Data came from immunoSEQ multiplex PCR; TCRdb stores just in-frame clones and leaves some out. Here the sample spans around 240,000 clones, roughly 90% being singletons. The sequencing input was PBMCs. The source of these receptors is a young woman in good health and CMV-seronegative.

The chain employs TRBV15 and TRBJ2-2; 8 bases line up with TRBD2. V was clipped by 0 bases and J by 6 bases; unmatched bases: 9. Germline V gene lookup returns CDR1 LNHNV and CDR2 YYDKDF (reference sequence). The CDR3 is 17 residues long. CDR3 in DNA: TGTGCCACCAGCAGAGATCCAGCGGGGGCTTGGGCCGGGGAGCTGTTTTTT. It encodes CATSRDPAGAWAGELFF.

This clone was counted a single time. This chain uses TRBV18 with TRBJ1-4, with D possibly matching TRBD1 (5 bases). Germline V CDR1 and CDR2: KGHSH, LQKENI. The CDR3 totals 16 residues. V was clipped by 5 bases and J by 0 bases, with 13 bases between them. CDR3 nucleotides: TGTGCCAGCTCAGCCGATCAGACAGCAACTAATGAAAAACTGTTTTTT. It translates to CASSADQTATNEKLFF. The full variable domain, in which reference TRBV18 and TRBJ1-4 provide the parts outside the CDR3, is NAGVMQNPRHLVRRRGQEARLRCSPMKGHSHVYWYRQLPEEGLKFMVYLQKENIIDESGMPKERFSAEFPKEGPSILRIQQVVRGDSAAYFCASSADQTATNEKLFFGSGTQLSVL.